These 10 T cell receptor beta chains were all obtained from the same sample, sequenced in a study of identical twins. TCRdb re-called the 5' RACE reads with MiXCR, one entry per CDR3 protein. The data show 540,000 or so distinct CDR3 sequences, approximately 20% seen once. This same sample was also part of a study on yellow fever vaccine responses in identical twins.

The specimen sequenced was CD4+ T cells sorted from blood. Receptors originate from a woman aged 18-29 years in good health.

This chain joins TRBV20-1 and TRBJ2-7, with 11 nucleotides matching TRBD2. The trim removed 3 bases at V and 7 bases at J, leaving 14 bases unmatched. Germline V CDR1 and CDR2: DFQATT, SNEGSKA (reference sequence). The CDR3 covers 16 residues. Written as DNA, the CDR3 is TGCAGTGCTAGTTCGTTACTAGCGGGGGACCTTAAGGAGCAGTACTTC. This sequence encodes CSASSLLAGDLKEQYF.

This clonotype came up a few times. The chain recombines TRBV5-6 with TRBJ1-4; 9 positions match TRBD1. Germline trimming cut 4 bases from V and 7 bases from J; bases unmatched to any gene: 8. The CDR3 is 15 residues long. Germline V lookup: CDR1 SGHDT, CDR2 YYEEEE. The CDR3: CASSALGQGSEKLFF. The CDR3 coding sequence is TGTGCCAGCAGCGCACTGGGACAGGGAAGTGAAAAACTGTTTTTT. Drawing the rest from reference TRBV5-6 and TRBJ1-4, the complete variable domain is DAGVTQSPTHLIKTRGQQVTLRCSPKSGHDTVSWYQQALGQGPQFIFQYYEEEERQRGNFPDRFSGHQFPNYSSELNVNALLLGDSALYLCASSALGQGSEKLFFGSGTQLSVL.

This clonotype was recorded a few times. V and J are TRBV28 and TRBJ2-7; 8 bases agree with TRBD2. The V and J ends lost 6 bases and 4 bases, in that order; junction bases with no gene match: 8. CDR1 is MDHEN and CDR2 is SYDVKM in the germline V gene. The CDR3 covers 14 residues. The CDR3 reads CASRPGLVVYEQYF. DNA for the CDR3: TGTGCCAGCAGGCCGGGACTAGTCGTTTACGAGCAGTACTTC.

This clonotype was seen at least ten times. The rearrangement links TRBV12-3 or TRBV12-4 to TRBJ1-4; D is unresolved. V shed 3 bases and J shed 5 bases, with 7 bases lying between them. The CDR3 spans 13 residues. The CDR3 DNA sequence: TGTGCCAGCAGTTTCGGAGGGAATGAAAAACTGTTTTTT. Its protein is CASSFGGNEKLFF.

This clonotype has a handful of counts. This chain uses TRBV7-8 with TRBJ1-2, with D possibly being TRBD1 (6 bases). Looked up from germline, CDR1 is SGHVS and CDR2 is FQNEAQ. The V end was cut by 6 bases, the J end by 4 bases, with 18 bases between. This CDR3 spans 15 amino acids. The CDR3 region has the DNA TGTGCCAGCAGTGGGGGACCGGGACAAATCTATGGCTACACCTTC. Encoded protein: CASSGGPGQIYGYTF.

This clonotype has only a few counts. This sequence joins TRBV18 and TRBJ2-7; weak D call: TRBD2 (6 bases). Germline-derived CDR1 and CDR2 are KGHSH and LQKENI. The CDR3 is made up of 14 amino acids. V was pared by 9 bases and J by 2 bases, with 17 bases between. The CDR3 coding sequence is TGTGCCAGTTCTACCGGGGGTTCAGCCTACGAGCAGTACTTC. Its translation: CASSTGGSAYEQYF.

This clonotype came up many times. This chain uses TRBV12-3 or TRBV12-4 with TRBJ2-5; 8 bases align to TRBD2. Losses at the gene ends were 7 bases for V and 7 bases for J; bases not matched to a gene: 11. This CDR3 region has 14 residues. CDR3 sequence: CASKDVSGMATQYF. The CDR3 DNA follows: TGTGCCAGCAAGGATGTTAGCGGGATGGCGACCCAGTACTTC.

This clonotype is a singleton in its sample. V usage is TRBV20-1 and J usage is TRBJ2-3; TRBD2 aligns across 8 bases. CDR1 is DFQATT, CDR2 SNEGSKA, per germline (reference sequence). The CDR3 runs 15 residues. Trimming removed 5 bases from V and 2 bases from J; junction bases left unmatched: 9. CDR3 DNA sequence: TGCAGTGCTGGGGGAATAGCGGGAACCACAGATACGCAGTATTTT. It encodes CSAGGIAGTTDTQYF.

The gene calls are TRBV5-1 and TRBJ2-7; no definite D call. CDR3 length equals 14 residues. CDR1 and CDR2 (germline): SGHRS, YFSETQ. Trimming took 2 bases from V and 6 from J, leaving 15 bases between them. The CDR3 coding sequence is TGCGCCAGCAGCTTTGGGAATCGTGGGCTCGAGCAGTACTTC. Amino acid sequence: CASSFGNRGLEQYF. The variable domain in full, completed from reference TRBV5-1 and TRBJ2-7, reads KAGVTQTPRYLIKTRGQQVTLSCSPISGHRSVSWYQQTPGQGLQFLFEYFSETQRNKGNFPGRFSGRQFSNSRSEMNVSTLELGDSALYLCASSFGNRGLEQYFGPGTRLTVT.

The chain recombines TRBV9 with TRBJ2-3; TRBD1 aligns across 12 bases. Germline CDR1 is SGDLS and CDR2 is YYNGEE. The CDR3 length is 15 residues. Germline trimming cut 1 base from V and 6 bases from J; bases unmatched to any gene: 3. CDR3 in amino acids: CASSVMGQGADTQYF. In DNA, the CDR3 is TGTGCCAGCAGCGTAATGGGACAGGGGGCGGATACGCAGTATTTT.